The TCR beta chain under discussion was sequenced for a study of shared clonotypes between healthy human individuals (dated by TCRdb to about 2020). For the wider study: The cohort included a few men and a couple of women between 18 and 49 years of age. For each donor, CD4 naive and CD4 memory were each run on three plates, CD8 naive on two plates, and CD8 memory on one plate. To estimate repertoire size and how much clonotypes are shared between individuals, the study performed deep sequencing of blood TCR repertoires from 4 to 6 healthy adults. To increase sequencing depth and limit assay-specific biases, different laboratories used diverse techniques to prepare libraries and sequence TCR repertoires. Between about 0.85 and 8.9 billion PBMCs per donor were obtained by leukapheresis.

With regard to this clone: Its antigen specificity is not known. No base quality values were provided; no much bigger clone lies one nucleotide off.

Healthy HIV-negative adults with no recently reported acute infections or vaccinations were included as donors. Every donor was a Caucasian adult residing in Nashville, Tennessee, USA. Magnetic negative selection was used to enrich CD4+ T cells, after which naive cells were positively selected on CD45RA and the negative fraction became the memory subset. After blood collection by leukapheresis, PBMCs were isolated using Ficoll-Histopaque density gradient centrifugation and then cryopreserved in the vapor phase of liquid nitrogen. Analytical flow cytometry was used to check the purity and quantity of every magnetically sorted T cell population. Genomic DNA was isolated from each sorted fraction and quantified by UV absorbance on a Nanodrop 2000c. Points the paper makes about the study in general: Incomplete sequencing was indicated by rarefaction of sorted-subset datasets, despite the large sequencing depth. Because the study included a small number of donors, the genetic and exposure-history diversity represented was limited. Based on pairwise subsampling, the degree of clonotype sharing among donors was expected to be affected by sequencing depth. About 5% of naive CD4, 3.5% of naive CD8, around 2.3% of memory CD4, and about 0.4% of memory CD8 clonotypes were shared across several donors. Sampling was restricted to blood, and TCR repertoires in tissues likely differ from the TCR repertoires found in blood. Compared with non-shared clonotypes, clonotypes shared by all four sorted-subset donors had higher generation probabilities. Estimated clonotype richness was generally larger for naive than for memory subsets.

Using the deep immunoSEQ assay, TCR CDR3 regions were amplified from genomic DNA by multiplex PCR. Extracted genomic DNA from each cell subset was distributed evenly across all wells of several immunoSEQ 96-well plates, and each plate was treated as a replicate. Each replicate PCR for sorted subsets received about 210 ng genomic DNA, equal to roughly 29,000 T cell genomes. Purified libraries were measured with a Qubit 3.0 fluorometer, size-checked on a Bioanalyzer 2100, and measured again with the KAPA Library Quantification kit. Each immunoSEQ 96-well plate was sequenced on its own single-read 150-cycle Illumina NextSeq 550 flow cell. Regarding the original processing steps: Because the immunoSEQ output held only junctional sequences and lacked quality scores, the filtering could not match the filtering applied to full-length reads. Sequences were annotated with PyIR, a Python wrapper for IgBLAST v1.9, using IMGT germline references to assign V/J genes and CDR3. Any read was removed if the V/J assignment was weak (E-value above 1e-6), the CDR3 was missing, or the read contained stop codons, out-of-frame junctions, or ambiguous translated residues. A V3J clonotype was defined by an identical inferred V gene, J gene, and CDR3 amino acid sequence. To compute the percentage overlap between repertoires, the number of shared unique clonotypes was divided by the size of the smaller repertoire. Richness of each repertoire was evaluated using RTK rarefaction, the Chao1 estimator, and Recon v2.1 estimates of unobserved clonotypes. Generation probabilities were computed with OLGA for all TCRbeta clonotypes obtained by the gDNA method from a few donors. TCRdb took over this immuneACCESS table, retaining in-frame rearrangements with V and J assigned. Such tables are incomplete; in checked studies, under half of the missing clones stem from an unresolved V gene, and the remainder is unexplained. V, J and clone size were drawn from that table, and D and trimming were deduced from the DNA. The sample yields 2.3 million or so clones; 80% to 95% were counted once. Together, the top ten hold about 0.37% of the sample.

The sample taken for sequencing was naive CD4+ T cells from PBMCs. Sample cell subset or site, as interpreted from the label and publication: CD45RA+ positively selected. This TCR came from a man aged 18 to 30 in good health. Some clones in this sample may be carry-over from other donors' samples.

The nucleotides are TGTGCCAGCAGGGATCCCTACGAGCAGTACTTC. It is translated as CASRDPYEQYF. The sequence joins TRBV28 to TRBJ2-7, with no confident D gene call. CDR3 length: 11 amino acids, cysteine to phenylalanine. CDR3 DNA only is kept here, 33 bases in frame from base 1. V loses 6 bases of germline sequence and J loses 2 bases, and the interval between the two ends is 5 bases. Based on the germline V gene, the CDR1 and CDR2 sequences are MDHEN and SYDVKM.